This TCR beta chain came from a study of shared clonotypes between healthy human individuals. About the research overall: Donors had three CD4 naive, three CD4 memory, two CD8 naive and one CD8 memory plate apiece. Overall study results and limits: Deeper or shallower sequencing was expected to change how clonotypes are shared among donors.

The naive CD8 fraction comprised CD45RO-negative cells positively selected for CCR7 and excluded terminally differentiated effector memory CD45RA+ cells. The CDR3 is 13 residues long. Trimming cost V 6 bases and J 0 bases; bases outside gene matches: 5. In germline, CDR1 is SQVTM, CDR2 ANQGSEA. An assay was performed, and its level was deep. Sorted-subset replicate PCR reactions were performed with around 210 ng DNA, corresponding to roughly 29,000 T cell genomes. Method: immunoSEQ multiplex PCR; TCRdb's copy keeps in-frame clones and lacks some. Seen here are about 2.2 million clones, roughly 93% observed once, and the top ten hold over 1.5%. A word on this clone: Its antigen is as yet unknown.

This TCR was sampled from a man younger than 35 in good health. Some clones in this sample may be carry-over from other donors' samples. The sequencing sample was made of naive CD8+ T cells from PBMCs. The chain combines TRBV29-1 with TRBJ2-7, with 7 bases identical to TRBD1. The CDR3 reads CSVGQVSSYEQYF. As DNA, the CDR3 is TGCAGCGTCGGACAGGTGAGCTCCTACGAGCAGTACTTC.